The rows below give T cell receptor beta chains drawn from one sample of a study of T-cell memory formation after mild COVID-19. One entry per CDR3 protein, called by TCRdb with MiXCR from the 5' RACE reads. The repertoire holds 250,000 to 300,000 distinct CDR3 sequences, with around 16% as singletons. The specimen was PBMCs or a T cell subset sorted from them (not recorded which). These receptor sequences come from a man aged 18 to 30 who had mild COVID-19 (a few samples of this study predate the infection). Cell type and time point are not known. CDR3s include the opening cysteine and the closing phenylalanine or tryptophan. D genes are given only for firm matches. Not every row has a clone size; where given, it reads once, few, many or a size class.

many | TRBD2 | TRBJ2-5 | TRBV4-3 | CASSQLAGGLETQYF | TGCGCCAGCAGCCAACTAGCGGGGGGGCTGGAGACCCAGTACTTC
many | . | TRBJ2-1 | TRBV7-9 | CASSWLASSYNEQFF | TGTGCCAGCAGCTGGCTAGCGTCGTCCTACAATGAGCAGTTCTTC
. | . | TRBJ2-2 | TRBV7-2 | CASSPQIRGGELFF | TGTGCCAGCAGCCCACAGATTAGGGGCGGGGAGCTGTTTTTT
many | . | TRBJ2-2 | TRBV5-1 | CASSLLAGELFF | TGCGCCAGCAGCTTGCTAGCCGGGGAGCTGTTTTTT
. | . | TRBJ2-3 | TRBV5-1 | CASSLGLGTDTQYF | TGCGCCAGCAGCTTGGGTTTAGGCACAGATACGCAGTATTTT
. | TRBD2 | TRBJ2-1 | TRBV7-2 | CASSPLAGGPFNEQFF | TGTGCCAGCAGCCCTCTAGCGGGGGGTCCGTTTAATGAGCAGTTCTTC
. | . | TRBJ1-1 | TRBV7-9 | CASSSGIEAFF | TGTGCCAGCAGCAGCGGGATAGAAGCTTTCTTT
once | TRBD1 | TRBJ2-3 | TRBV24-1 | CATTPGQGKNTQYF | TGTGCCACCACCCCGGGACAGGGGAAAAATACGCAGTATTTT
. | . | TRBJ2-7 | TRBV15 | CATSRDRGTYEQYF | TGTGCCACCAGCAGAGACAGGGGTACCTACGAGCAGTACTTC
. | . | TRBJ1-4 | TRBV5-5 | CASSLAGGATNEKLFF | TGTGCCAGCAGCTTGGCGGGAGGAGCAACTAATGAAAAACTGTTTTTT
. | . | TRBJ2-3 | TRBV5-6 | CASGMAVSTDTQYF | TGTGCCAGCGGCATGGCGGTCTCAACAGATACGCAGTATTTT
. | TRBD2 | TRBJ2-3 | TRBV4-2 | CASSQAGLAGGLGDTQYF | TGTGCCAGCAGCCAGGCTGGACTAGCGGGGGGCCTGGGAGATACGCAGTATTTT
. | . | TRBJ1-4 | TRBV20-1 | CSARDYLNDEKLFF | TGCAGTGCTAGAGATTATCTTAATGACGAAAAACTGTTTTTT
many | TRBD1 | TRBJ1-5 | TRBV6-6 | CASSPQGAWGNQPQHF | TGTGCCAGCAGCCCCCAGGGGGCTTGGGGCAATCAGCCCCAGCATTTT
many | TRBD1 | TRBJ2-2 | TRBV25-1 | CASAAGTGDTGELFF | TGTGCCAGCGCAGCCGGGACAGGGGACACCGGGGAGCTGTTTTTT
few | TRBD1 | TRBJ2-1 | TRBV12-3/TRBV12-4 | CASTGTGEYNEQFF | TGTGCCAGCACTGGGACAGGGGAGTACAATGAGCAGTTCTTC
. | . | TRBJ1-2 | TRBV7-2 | CASSPAARAGGYTF | TGTGCCAGCAGCCCGGCAGCGAGGGCTGGAGGCTACACCTTC
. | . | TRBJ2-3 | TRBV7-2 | CASSFRISTDTQYF | TGTGCCAGCAGCTTCAGGATCAGCACAGATACGCAGTATTTT
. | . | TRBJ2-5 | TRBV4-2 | CASSPTVTVSSQETQYF | TGTGCCAGCAGCCCGACAGTGACGGTATCGAGTCAAGAGACCCAGTACTTC
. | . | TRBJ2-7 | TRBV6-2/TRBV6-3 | CASTHQGILYEQYF | TGTGCCAGCACCCACCAGGGGATTCTCTACGAGCAGTACTTC
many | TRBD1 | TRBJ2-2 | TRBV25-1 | CASSEQGAGELFF | TGTGCCAGCAGTGAACAGGGGGCCGGGGAGCTGTTTTTT
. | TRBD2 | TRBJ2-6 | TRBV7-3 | CASSVSGGAKGANVLTF | TGTGCCAGCAGCGTTAGCGGGGGGGCGAAGGGGGCCAACGTCCTGACTTTC
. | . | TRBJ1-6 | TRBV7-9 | CASSAETGGVGSPLHF | TGTGCCAGCAGCGCCGAAACAGGTGGAGTAGGTTCACCCCTCCACTTT
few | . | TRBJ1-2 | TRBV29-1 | CSVRWLQAGYTF | TGCAGCGTTCGATGGTTACAGGCTGGCTACACCTTC
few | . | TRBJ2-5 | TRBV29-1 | CSVERSQETQYF | TGCAGCGTTGAACGGAGCCAAGAGACCCAGTACTTC
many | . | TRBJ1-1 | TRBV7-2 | CASSLQLDDPRAFF | TGTGCCAGCAGCCTACAGCTTGACGACCCTCGTGCTTTCTTT
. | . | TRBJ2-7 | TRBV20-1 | CSARERGTGSYEQYF | TGCAGTGCTAGAGAGCGGGGGACAGGCTCCTACGAGCAGTACTTC
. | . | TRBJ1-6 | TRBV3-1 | CASSQRTQLSSPLHF | TGTGCCAGCAGCCAGAGAACCCAACTCAGTTCACCCCTCCACTTT
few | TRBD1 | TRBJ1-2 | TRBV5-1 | CASSPDRDQGYTF | TGCGCCAGCAGCCCCGACAGGGATCAAGGCTACACCTTC
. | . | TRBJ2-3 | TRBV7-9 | CASSHQQSASTDTQYF | TGTGCCAGCAGCCATCAACAGTCTGCTAGCACAGATACGCAGTATTTT
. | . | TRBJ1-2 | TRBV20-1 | CSASINYGYTF | TGCAGTGCGTCCATTAACTATGGCTACACCTTC
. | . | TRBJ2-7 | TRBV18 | CASSSLDGVEQYF | TGTGCCAGCTCATCCCTGGACGGCGTCGAGCAGTACTTC
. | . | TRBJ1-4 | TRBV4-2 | CASSQWGGNEKLFF | TGTGCCAGCAGCCAATGGGGGGGTAATGAAAAACTGTTTTTT
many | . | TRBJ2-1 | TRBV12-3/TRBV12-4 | CASREPSAKQFF | TGTGCCAGCAGGGAACCTAGCGCCAAGCAGTTCTTC
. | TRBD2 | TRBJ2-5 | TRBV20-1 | CSARDPSGGETQYF | TGCAGTGCTAGAGATCCTAGCGGGGGAGAGACCCAGTACTTC
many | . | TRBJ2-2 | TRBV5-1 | CASSLVSGDTGELFF | TGCGCCAGCAGCTTGGTTTCAGGGGACACCGGGGAGCTGTTTTTT
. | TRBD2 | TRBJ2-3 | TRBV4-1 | CASSQALEAGGLDTQYF | TGCGCCAGCAGCCAAGCGCTTGAAGCGGGGGGTCTAGATACGCAGTATTTT
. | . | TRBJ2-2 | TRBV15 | CATSSLRGTGELFF | TGTGCCACCAGCAGCCTACGGGGCACCGGGGAGCTGTTTTTT
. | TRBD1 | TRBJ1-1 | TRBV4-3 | CASSQELRDRAAFF | TGCGCCAGCAGCCAAGAATTACGTGACAGGGCAGCTTTCTTT
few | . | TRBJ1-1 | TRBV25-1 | CASSEGGVTEAFF | TGTGCCAGCAGTGAGGGCGGGGTGACTGAAGCTTTCTTT
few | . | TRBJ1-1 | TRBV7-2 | CASSFGILGTEAFF | TGTGCCAGCAGCTTTGGGATCTTAGGCACTGAAGCTTTCTTT
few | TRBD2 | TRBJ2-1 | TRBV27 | CASRWGGSYNEQFF | TGTGCCAGCAGGTGGGGGGGCTCCTACAATGAGCAGTTCTTC
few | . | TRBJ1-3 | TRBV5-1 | CASSKTLSGNTIYF | TGCGCCAGCAGCAAAACACTCTCTGGAAACACCATATATTTT
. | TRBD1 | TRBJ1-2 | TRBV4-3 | CASSQEEVWRQGAHGYTF | TGCGCCAGCAGCCAAGAAGAGGTCTGGAGACAGGGGGCCCATGGCTACACCTTC
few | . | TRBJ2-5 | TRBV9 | CASSATPTGGETQYF | TGTGCCAGCAGCGCCACCCCCACGGGTGGGGAGACCCAGTACTTC
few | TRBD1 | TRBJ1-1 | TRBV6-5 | CASSQGEEAFF | TGTGCCAGCAGTCAGGGGGAGGAAGCTTTCTTT
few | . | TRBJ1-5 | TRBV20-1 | CSARNGNQPQHF | TGCAGTGCTAGGAACGGCAATCAGCCCCAGCATTTT
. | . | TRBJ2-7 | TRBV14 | CASSPLGAYEQYF | TGTGCCAGCAGTCCTTTAGGGGCCTACGAGCAGTACTTC
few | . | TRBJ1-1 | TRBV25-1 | CASSAAQGGTEAFF | TGTGCCAGCAGTGCTGCACAGGGCGGGACTGAAGCTTTCTTT
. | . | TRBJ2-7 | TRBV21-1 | CAANGGLLGTDADEQYF | TGTGCCGCAAACGGGGGTCTATTGGGTACGGACGCGGACGAGCAGTACTTC
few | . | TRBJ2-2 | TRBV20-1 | CSARDARGRANTGELFF | TGCAGTGCTAGAGATGCCCGGGGCAGGGCGAACACCGGGGAGCTGTTTTTT
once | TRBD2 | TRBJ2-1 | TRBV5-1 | CASSPLPGGYNEQFF | TGCGCCAGCAGCCCCCTCCCGGGGGGATACAATGAGCAGTTCTTC
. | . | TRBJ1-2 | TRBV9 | CASSVASVRSDFYGYTF | TGTGCCAGCAGCGTAGCTTCGGTTAGATCGGATTTTTACGGCTACACCTTC
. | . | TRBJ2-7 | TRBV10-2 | CASLTGFSYEQYF | TGCGCCAGCTTAACAGGATTCTCCTACGAGCAGTACTTC
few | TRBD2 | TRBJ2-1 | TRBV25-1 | CASSVLTSGGASPFGEQFF | TGTGCCAGCAGTGTGTTGACTAGCGGGGGGGCAAGCCCCTTTGGTGAGCAGTTCTTC
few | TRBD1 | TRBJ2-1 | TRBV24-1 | CATSDRDRAIYNEQFF | TGTGCCACCAGTGATAGAGACAGGGCCATCTACAATGAGCAGTTCTTC
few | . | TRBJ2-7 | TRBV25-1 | CASSESTYEQYF | TGTGCCAGCAGTGAATCTACCTACGAGCAGTACTTC
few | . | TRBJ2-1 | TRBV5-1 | CASKASVGNSYNEQFF | TGCGCCAGCAAGGCTAGCGTCGGGAACTCCTACAATGAGCAGTTCTTC
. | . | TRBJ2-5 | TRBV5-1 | CASSLKSLETQYF | TGCGCCAGCAGCTTGAAGAGCTTGGAGACCCAGTACTTC
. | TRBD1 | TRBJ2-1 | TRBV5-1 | CASSLGDSYNEQFF | TGCGCCAGCAGCTTGGGGGACAGCTACAATGAGCAGTTCTTC